The 4 T cell receptor beta chains given below trace back to one sample, sequenced in a study of low-dose radiotherapy and immunotherapy resistance in tumors (dated by TCRdb to between 2022 and 2023). Superscript III and a set of TRAV- and TRBV-specific primers were used to synthesize first-strand cDNA, so that both TCRalpha and TCRbeta chains were covered. TCRs were amplified for about 20 PCR cycles with Phusion, using a constant-region primer paired with the adapter attached to the V primers. TCRdb took the public reads, trimmed them with fastp at Q25, ran MiXCR for clone calling and kept in-frame beta chains. Rows are unified per CDR3 protein, each entry keeping the most common DNA and genes. Across this sample there are around 10,000 distinct CDR3 sequences, with approximately 55% seen only once. The leading ten clones occupy 7% to 8.5% of the sample. Every receptor here comes from a human donor with advanced metastatic prostate, ovarian, gallbladder or colorectal cancer (not recorded which). This table probably holds off-target reads from a library built for another chain.

The chain employs TRBV29-1 and TRBJ1-4; D might be TRBD1 (6 bases). V was trimmed by 4 bases and J by 10 bases, leaving 19 bases between them. The CDR3 totals 14 residues. Germline V CDR1 and CDR2: SQVTM, ANQGSEA. CDR3 loop: CSVVQDRNYGKLFF. The CDR3 DNA reads as TGCAGCGTTGTCCAAGACAGGAATTACGGAAAACTGTTTTTT.

The V call is TRBV5-1, the J call TRBJ2-7, with D unresolved. V lost 2 bases, J lost 6 bases, and 6 bases lay in between. Germline assignment: CDR1 SGHRS and CDR2 YFSETQ. The CDR3 totals 11 residues. CDR3 nucleotides: TGCGCCAGCAGCTTTGAATCCGAGCAGTACTTC. This translates into CASSFESEQYF.

This CDR3 is CASSEGYKETQYF. The CDR3 nucleotides read TGTGCCAGCAGTGAGGGCTACAAAGAGACCCAGTACTTC. This sequence joins TRBV2 and TRBJ2-5; the D is unclear. Trimming cost V 3 bases and J 3 bases, with 8 bases left between them. CDR1 and CDR2 from the germline V gene are SNHLY and FYNNEI. The CDR3 is 13 residues long.

The V call is TRBV29-1, the J call TRBJ2-7; 7 bases are shared with TRBD1. Germline values: CDR1 SQVTM, CDR2 ANQGSEA. With V trimmed by 1 base and J by 3 bases, 6 bases remained unmatched. The CDR3 runs 14 residues. The CDR3 sequence: CSVEGRAGGYEQYF. CDR3 DNA sequence: TGCAGCGTTGAAGGTAGAGCAGGGGGCTACGAGCAGTACTTC.